What follows describes a single T cell receptor beta chain. As originally analysed: Scientists estimated how many nucleated cells there were by amplifying reference gene primers. Sequencing was performed with immunoSEQ multiplex PCR; in TCRdb, only in-frame clones are kept and a portion is missing. Clone size and the V and J calls come from that table; the DNA yielded D and trimming. The data contain about 670,000 clones, 70% to 90% of them seen just once; the ten biggest clones take up over 0.2%. The sample is drawn from a study of blood T cell repertoires in COVID-19. Study background: PBMCs, B-cell-depleted T cells, or T cells were the source of the cDNA or gDNA that made up the material.

V lost 5 bases and J lost 8; bases outside the gene matches: 4. The germline CDR1 and CDR2 sequences are LNHDA and SQIVND (reference sequence). The CDR3 has 12 residues. Sequenced material: peripheral blood. The receptor's source is a young woman with acute or convalescent COVID-19. This sequence joins TRBV19 and TRBJ1-2; TRBD1 aligns across 8 bases. CDR3 bases: TGTGCCAGTAGTGTCACAGGGGGGGGCTACACCTTC. Protein product: CASSVTGGGYTF.